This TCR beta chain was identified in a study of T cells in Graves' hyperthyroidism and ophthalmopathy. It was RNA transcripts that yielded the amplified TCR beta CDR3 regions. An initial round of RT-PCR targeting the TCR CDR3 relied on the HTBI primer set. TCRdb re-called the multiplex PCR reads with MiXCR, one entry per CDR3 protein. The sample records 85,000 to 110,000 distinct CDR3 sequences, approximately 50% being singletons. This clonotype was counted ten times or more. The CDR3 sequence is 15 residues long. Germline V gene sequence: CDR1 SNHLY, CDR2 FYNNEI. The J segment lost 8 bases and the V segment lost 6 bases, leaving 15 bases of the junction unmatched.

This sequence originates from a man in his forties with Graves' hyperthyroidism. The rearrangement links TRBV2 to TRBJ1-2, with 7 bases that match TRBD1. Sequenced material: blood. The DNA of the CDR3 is TGTGCCAGCAGGGGATACAGGGGAGAAGTAGGAGGCTACACCTTC. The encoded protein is CASRGYRGEVGGYTF.